This T cell receptor beta chain emerged from a study of radiation and T cells in renal cell carcinoma. Notes on the study in general: Pretreatment tumor biopsies were lacking, so baseline clonotypes are unknown. From baseline, blood top tumor clonotypes peaked at 2 weeks post-radiation.

The protocol was immunoSEQ multiplex PCR, while the TCRdb copy is restricted to in-frame clones and leaves out a portion. Here the sample spans 120,000 or so clones, 88% being singletons. As to time point: blood 2 weeks post-SBRT. Documented treatment: 15 Gy SBRT to primary tumor, nephrectomy 4 weeks later. Clear cell pathology was present in this patient's renal cell carcinoma. CDR1 is MDHEN, CDR2 SYDVKM, per germline. The V end was cut by 8 bases, the J end by 0 bases, with 14 bases between. The CDR3 loop spans 14 amino acids. Comment on this clone: What it recognizes is unknown.

V usage is TRBV28 and J usage is TRBJ2-7, with a tentative D call TRBD1 (6 bases). The receptor was derived from a woman in her seventies with renal cell carcinoma. The sample consisted of blood, taken from a patient whose treatment included radiotherapy and nephrectomy. The CDR3 nucleotides are TGTGCCAGCGATCGTGGGGGCGTCTCCTACGAGCAGTACTTC. This translates into CASDRGGVSYEQYF.